These 17 T cell receptor beta chains were all obtained from the same sample, sequenced in a study of radiotherapy plus CTLA-4 blockade in lung cancer. The assay was immunoSEQ multiplex PCR, and TCRdb's table has in-frame clones only and misses some. The repertoire has roughly 92,000 clones, around 88% of them found once; the top ten carry just over 2%. The sample in question was peripheral blood, obtained from a patient treated with radiotherapy plus ipilimumab. These receptors all stem from a human donor with non-small cell lung cancer who had a partial response to radiotherapy plus ipilimumab.

This chain links TRBV28 with TRBJ2-3; TRBD2 matches at 9 bases. The germline V gene has CDR1 MDHEN and CDR2 SYDVKM. The CDR3 covers 19 residues. J lost 0 bases, V lost 4 bases, and 14 bases had no gene match. CDR3 DNA sequence: TGTGCCAGCAGTTCCCCCGGGCTAGCGGGATCCACTAGCACAGATACGCAGTATTTT. It translates to CASSSPGLAGSTSTDTQYF.

V gene TRBV25-1 combines with J gene TRBJ1-2; possibly TRBD1 for D (5 bases). The CDR3 sequence is 13 residues long. Germline CDR1 is MGHDK and CDR2 is SYGVNS. Trimming shortened V by 10 bases and J by 0 bases, and 12 bases separated the two germline ends. The CDR3 region is CATRGSSNYGYTF. The DNA for the CDR3 is TGTGCCACTAGGGGATCCTCTAACTATGGCTACACCTTC.

The genes are TRBV15 and TRBJ2-5, with D possibly being TRBD2 (5 bases). Looked up from germline, CDR1 is LNHNV and CDR2 is YYDKDF (reference sequence). The germline V and J ends were trimmed by 0 bases and 5 bases, with 10 bases remaining between them. This CDR3 comprises 14 residues. CDR3 region: CATSRDQGGETQYF. CDR3 sequence (DNA): TGTGCCACCAGCAGAGATCAAGGAGGTGAGACCCAGTACTTC.

J is TRBJ1-2 and V is TRBV19, with D unclear. CDR3 size: 16 residues. Between the trimmed V and J ends, which lost 3 bases and 4 bases, there was a span of 18 bases. Germline-derived CDR1 and CDR2 are LNHDA and SQIVND (reference sequence). The CDR3 DNA is TGTGCCAGTAGTATTAATTTTTCGTTGGGAGGCTATGGCTACACCTTC. This gives the protein CASSINFSLGGYGYTF.

The gene calls are TRBV7-2 and TRBJ2-4; 7 positions agree with TRBD1. V lost 3 bases and J lost 2; bases outside the gene matches: 7. Germline V gene lookup returns CDR1 SGHTA and CDR2 FQGNSA. This CDR3 has 16 amino acids. The CDR3 DNA follows: TGTGCCAGCAGCTTGAGGGGGCTCGGAACCAAAAACATTCAGTACTTC. Translated: CASSLRGLGTKNIQYF.

The chain is built from TRBV5-4 and TRBJ1-1, with D unclear. Germline V lookup: CDR1 SGHNT, CDR2 YYREEE (reference sequence). V was clipped by 0 bases and J by 2 bases, with 8 bases between them. The CDR3 contains 14 residues. As DNA, the CDR3 is TGTGCCAGCAGCTTGGTGGGCAGTAACACTGAAGCTTTCTTT. Its protein is CASSLVGSNTEAFF.

The chain joins TRBV18 to TRBJ2-1; D might be TRBD1 (5 bases). Trimming left V 0 bases short and J 0 bases short, with 15 bases between. The germline CDR1 and CDR2 sequences are KGHSH and LQKENI. There are 18 residues in the CDR3. The chain's CDR3 is CASSPPQGRRSSYNEQFF. The CDR3 nucleotides read TGTGCCAGCTCACCACCCCAGGGTAGAAGGAGCTCCTACAATGAGCAGTTCTTC.

The chain couples TRBV28 to TRBJ1-2, with TRBD1 as a possible D gene (5 bases). V was pared by 6 bases and J by 7 bases, with 12 bases between. The CDR3 runs to 12 residues. Germline-derived CDR1 and CDR2 are MDHEN and SYDVKM. The CDR3 spells CASSLGRAGYTF. In DNA, the CDR3 is TGTGCCAGCAGCTTGGGCAGGGCTGGCTACACCTTC.

In this sample, this clone turned up a few times. The chain couples TRBV19 to TRBJ2-2, with 7 bases fitting TRBD1. V lost 6 bases and J lost 6; bases outside the gene matches: 7. The CDR3 has 14 residues. Germline V lookup: CDR1 LNHDA, CDR2 SQIVND (reference sequence). The CDR3 bases are TGTGCCAGTAGGGTCCTCACAGGGGCCGGGGAGCTGTTTTTT. It yields the protein CASRVLTGAGELFF.

This sequence joins TRBV2 and TRBJ2-3; the D gene is possibly TRBD2 (6 bases). The germline V gene has CDR1 SNHLY and CDR2 FYNNEI. The CDR3 loop spans 15 amino acids. Trimming took off 7 bases at V and 8 bases at J, with 22 bases between the two ends. CDR3 sequence reads: CASKGGGSRPATQYF. The CDR3 region has the DNA TGTGCCAGCAAGGGTGGAGGGAGTAGGCCGGCTACGCAGTATTTT. Variable domain in full (rest from reference TRBV2 and TRBJ2-3): EPEVTQTPSHQVTQMGQEVILRCVPISNHLYFYWYRQILGQKVEFLVSFYNNEISEKSEIFDDQFSVERPDGSNFTLKIRSTKLEDSAMYFCASKGGGSRPATQYFGPGTRLTVL.

V usage is TRBV5-4 and J usage is TRBJ2-7, with TRBD1 matching over 10 bases. CDR3 size: 15 residues. The V gene's germline CDR1 is SGHNT and CDR2 YYREEE (reference sequence). V shed 4 bases, J shed 3 bases, and the junction held 7 bases outside the gene matches. CDR3 DNA sequence: TGTGCCAGCAGCCTCGGAGGACAGGGGGTCTACGAGCAGTACTTC. Protein: CASSLGGQGVYEQYF.

The chain uses TRBV28 and TRBJ1-2, with a weak D call TRBD1 (5 bases). Germline lookup yields CDR1 MDHEN and CDR2 SYDVKM. This CDR3 is 12 amino acids long. V shed 4 bases and J shed 8 bases, with 11 bases lying between them. The CDR3 spells CASSSPAGGYTF. CDR3 nucleotide sequence: TGTGCCAGCAGTTCCCCAGCAGGGGGCTACACCTTC.

The gene calls are TRBV28 and TRBJ2-1, with 9 bases matching TRBD2. This CDR3 is built from 14 residues. V lost 10 bases and J lost 4; bases outside the gene matches: 8. Per the germline V gene, CDR1 is MDHEN and CDR2 is SYDVKM. The CDR3 DNA reads TGTGCCACCCTGGCTAGCGGGACTTACAATGAGCAGTTCTTC. Protein product: CATLASGTYNEQFF.

The chain employs TRBV6-1 and TRBJ1-1; tentatively, D is TRBD1 (5 bases). Trimming took 7 bases from V and 8 from J, leaving 23 bases between them. Germline V gives CDR1 MNHNS, CDR2 SASEGT. The CDR3 loop spans 15 amino acids. In nucleotides, the CDR3 is TGTGCCAGCACCGCCTCACCCGGGACTGGGGGAGAAGCTTTCTTT. Translating gives CASTASPGTGGEAFF.

The V gene is TRBV28, the J gene TRBJ2-1; weak D call: TRBD2 (5 bases). The ends were cut back, 8 bases at V and 9 bases at J, with 17 bases in the middle. There are 13 residues in the CDR3. Germline CDR1 is MDHEN and CDR2 is SYDVKM. CDR3 nucleotides: TGTGCCAGCGGGAAGCGCCCCCGGGGTGAGCAGTTCTTC. This translates into CASGKRPRGEQFF.

The chain joins TRBV18 to TRBJ2-7, with 7 nucleotides matching TRBD2. V lost 2 bases, J lost 7 bases, and 5 bases stayed unmatched. The CDR3 length is 13 residues. CDR1 and CDR2 (germline): KGHSH, LQKENI. In DNA form, the CDR3 reads TGTGCCAGCTCACCAATGGGGCGGGAGGAGCAGTACTTC. Translated: CASSPMGREEQYF.

The chain links TRBV27 to TRBJ1-1; weak D call: TRBD1 (6 bases). CDR1 is MNHEY, CDR2 SMNVEV, per germline (reference sequence). This CDR3 is 13 amino acids long. With 0 bases removed from V and 6 bases from J, the gap between germline ends came to 8 bases. The CDR3 reads CASSLSTGSEAFF. The CDR3 DNA reads TGTGCCAGCAGTTTATCGACAGGCTCTGAAGCTTTCTTT.